This paragraph covers one TCR beta chain sequence. The source of the sample is a study of identifying expanded T cells in peripheral blood. Data came from immunoSEQ multiplex PCR; TCRdb stores just in-frame clones and leaves some out. The sample lists around 90,000 clones; 70% to 90% were seen once. The sequencing input was blood. This sequence was found in a person aged 18 to 75 in good health.

CDR3 amino acids: CASRGGTSGKYEQYF. The CDR3 DNA reads TGTGCCAGTAGGGGGGGGACTAGCGGGAAGTACGAGCAGTACTTC. The chain is built from TRBV19 and TRBJ2-7, with TRBD2 identical over 13 bases. Germline trimming cut 6 bases from V and 4 bases from J; bases unmatched to any gene: 6. Germline V gene lookup returns CDR1 LNHDA and CDR2 SQIVND (reference sequence). The CDR3 is 15 residues long.